These 8 T cell receptor beta chains came from one sample sequenced in a study of cytomegalovirus exposure and HLA in healthy donors. The study ran its PCR with 60 Vbeta and 13 Jbeta primers. Here immunoSEQ multiplex PCR was the method, and the copy in TCRdb shows in-frame clones only, minus some. This repertoire shows over 150,000 clones, about four fifths found once; its top ten account for about 4.8%. The sample taken for sequencing was PBMCs. Receptor source: a man aged 30 to 45 in good health and CMV-seronegative.

The genes are TRBV6-5 and TRBJ2-7; 7 bases are a match to TRBD2. Germline loops: CDR1 MNHEY, CDR2 SVGAGI. The junction had 3 bases not matched to a gene; V was cut back by 1 base and J by 0 bases. The CDR3 is 15 amino acids. CDR3 DNA: TGTGCCAGCAGTTACTGGGGGGGAAGCTCCTACGAGCAGTACTTC. The encoded protein is CASSYWGGSSYEQYF.

V and J are TRBV6-5 and TRBJ1-5, with 8 bases identical to TRBD1. The CDR3 has 13 amino acids. Trimming at V came to 8 bases and at J to 3 bases, leaving 3 bases not matched to a gene. Germline loops: CDR1 MNHEY, CDR2 SVGAGI. The CDR3 DNA is TGTGCCAGCGGACAGGGAGCCAATCAGCCCCAGCATTTT. It encodes CASGQGANQPQHF.

The chain uses TRBV5-1 and TRBJ2-5; 8 positions agree with TRBD1. This CDR3 region has 13 residues. CDR1 and CDR2 from the germline V gene are SGHRS and YFSETQ. Trimming removed 5 bases from V and 5 bases from J; junction bases left unmatched: 5. DNA for the CDR3: TGCGCCAGCAGAACAGGGGGTGAGGAGACCCAGTACTTC. Protein product: CASRTGGEETQYF.

V is TRBV30 and J is TRBJ2-1; D unclear. This CDR3 is 15 amino acids long. Trimming took 3 bases from V and 5 from J, leaving 17 bases between them. The germline V gene encodes CDR1 GTSNPN and CDR2 SVGIG (reference sequence). The CDR3: CAWRLGSFADNEQFF. CDR3 nucleotides: TGTGCCTGGAGGCTTGGCTCTTTCGCTGACAATGAGCAGTTCTTC.

This clone was counted once. Additional DNA sequences in this sample encode the identical CDR3. This chain joins TRBV9 and TRBJ2-1; D unresolved. V lost 0 bases and J lost 6, with 7 bases in between. This CDR3 spans 13 amino acids. The germline gives CDR1 SGDLS, CDR2 YYNGEE. CDR3 sequence: CASSVAGSNEQFF. As DNA, the CDR3 is TGTGCCAGCAGCGTAGCCGGGTCCAATGAGCAGTTCTTC.

V usage is TRBV19 and J usage is TRBJ2-3, with 7 bases lining up with TRBD2. The length of the CDR3 is 14 residues. CDR1 is LNHDA and CDR2 is SQIVND in the germline V gene (reference sequence). V lost 5 bases, J lost 2 bases, and 4 bases stayed unmatched. The CDR3 region is CASSEGGYTDTQYF. The CDR3 region has the DNA TGTGCCAGTAGTGAGGGAGGGTACACAGATACGCAGTATTTT.

The rearrangement links TRBV28 to TRBJ1-2; D gene ambiguous. This CDR3 comprises 16 residues. Germline CDR1 reads MDHEN; CDR2 reads SYDVKM. Trimming pared 1 base from V and 2 bases from J, leaving 14 bases between. The CDR3: CASSLFRAGLNYGYTF. The DNA for the CDR3 is TGTGCCAGCAGTTTATTTAGGGCGGGGTTGAACTATGGCTACACCTTC.

The CDR3 loop reads CASSVTGTYGYTF. The DNA of the CDR3 is TGTGCCAGCAGTGTTACGGGAACGTACGGCTACACCTTC. The chain uses TRBV2 and TRBJ1-2; D unresolved. Germline CDR1 SNHLY, CDR2 FYNNEI. V was pared by 4 bases and J by 8 bases, with 14 bases between. CDR3 length: 13 amino acids.